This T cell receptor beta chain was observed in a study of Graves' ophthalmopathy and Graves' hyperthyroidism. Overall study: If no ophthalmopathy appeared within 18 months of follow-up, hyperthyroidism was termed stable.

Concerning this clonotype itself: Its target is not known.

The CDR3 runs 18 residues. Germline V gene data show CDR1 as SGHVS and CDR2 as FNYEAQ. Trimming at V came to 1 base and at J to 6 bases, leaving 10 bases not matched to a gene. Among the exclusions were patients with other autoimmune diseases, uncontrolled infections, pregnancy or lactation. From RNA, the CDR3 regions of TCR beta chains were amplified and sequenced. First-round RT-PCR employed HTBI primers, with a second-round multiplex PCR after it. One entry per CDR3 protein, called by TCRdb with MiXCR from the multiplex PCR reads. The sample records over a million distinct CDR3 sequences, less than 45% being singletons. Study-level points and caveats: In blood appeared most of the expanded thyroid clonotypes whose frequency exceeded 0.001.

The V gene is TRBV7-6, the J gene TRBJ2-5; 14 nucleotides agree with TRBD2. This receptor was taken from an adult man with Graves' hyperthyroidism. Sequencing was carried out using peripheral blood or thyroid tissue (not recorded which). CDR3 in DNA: TGTGCCAGCAGCTTAGATCGGGGGACTAGCGGGAGTAGGCAGACCCAGTACTTC. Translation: CASSLDRGTSGSRQTQYF.